Below, 17 T cell receptor beta chains from the same sample are listed, as sequenced in a study of shared clonotypes between healthy human individuals. Profiled with immunoSEQ multiplex PCR; TCRdb holds only in-frame clones, not every one. The sample lists about 380,000 clones, around 96% occurring once. The sequenced material came from memory CD8+ T cells sorted from blood. Subset defined: CD45RO+ cells pooled with CCR7-negative TemRA cells. The source is a man aged 25 to 40 in good health.

CDR3 coding DNA: TGTGCCAGCAGTAGCAGGGGGAGCACAGATACGCAGTATTTT. It encodes CASSSRGSTDTQYF. V usage is TRBV5-5 and J usage is TRBJ2-3; 7 nucleotides line up with TRBD1. Germline CDR1 and CDR2: SGHKS and YYEKEE (reference sequence). Trimming took 5 bases from V and 0 from J; bases not matched to a gene: 3. The CDR3 spans 14 residues.

The gene calls are TRBV28 and TRBJ2-3; D is ambiguous. The CDR3 is made up of 15 amino acids. Trimming cost V 5 bases and J 6 bases, with 18 bases left between them. Germline V lookup: CDR1 MDHEN, CDR2 SYDVKM. CDR3 region: CASSGSGSVRDTQYF. The CDR3 bases are TGTGCCAGCAGTGGTTCAGGCTCAGTAAGGGATACGCAGTATTTT.

V gene TRBV6-6 combines with J gene TRBJ1-4; D uncertain. The CDR3 totals 14 residues. Per the germline V gene, CDR1 is MNHNY and CDR2 is SVGAGI (reference sequence). Trimming cost V 0 bases and J 5 bases, with 7 bases left between them. CDR3 DNA sequence: TGTGCCAGCAGTTACTCGGGCAAAAATGAAAAACTGTTTTTT. As protein: CASSYSGKNEKLFF.

The CDR3 loop is CASSYSTGGSYGYTF. In nucleotides, the CDR3 is TGTGCCAGCAGTTACTCGACAGGGGGATCTTATGGCTACACCTTC. The chain links TRBV6-5 to TRBJ1-2; the match to TRBD1 covers 9 bases. The CDR3 runs 15 residues. V gave up 0 bases and J gave up 5 bases; unmatched junction bases: 4. Germline values: CDR1 MNHEY, CDR2 SVGAGI.

This sequence joins TRBV18 and TRBJ1-2; no definite D call. This CDR3 has 14 amino acids. Germline V lookup: CDR1 KGHSH, CDR2 LQKENI. The V and J ends lost 6 bases and 3 bases respectively, with 14 bases between them. The CDR3 spells CASSPNERDYGYTF. The CDR3 region has the DNA TGTGCCAGCTCCCCCAACGAGAGGGACTATGGCTACACCTTC.

The CDR3 loop is CASSEGLNYGYTF. The CDR3 nucleotides read TGCGCCAGCAGTGAAGGGCTTAACTATGGCTACACCTTC. This sequence joins TRBV10-2 and TRBJ1-2; D remains unclear. The V and J ends lost 3 bases and 1 base respectively, with 6 bases between them. The germline gives CDR1 WSHSY, CDR2 SAAADI. The CDR3 totals 13 residues.

In nucleotides, the CDR3 is TGTGCCAGCAGGAAAGAGACAGGCAACACTGAAGCTTTCTTT. Protein: CASRKETGNTEAFF. The genes are TRBV2 and TRBJ1-1; TRBD1 might be the D (6 bases). CDR1 is SNHLY, CDR2 FYNNEI, per germline. Trimming stripped 6 bases from V and 2 bases from J, with 13 bases between. The CDR3 length is 14 residues.

With respect to this clone: This specimen includes other DNA sequences encoding the same CDR3. The CDR3 DNA is TGTGCCATCAGTGAGTCGGGTCCCGGGGAGCTGTTTTTT. Protein: CAISESGPGELFF. The chain has TRBV10-3 and TRBJ2-2, with D hard to call. V was trimmed by 0 bases and J by 6 bases, leaving 5 bases between them. CDR1 and CDR2 (germline): ENHRY, SYGVKD. The CDR3 has 13 amino acids.

The chain employs TRBV5-1 and TRBJ2-7, with 12 bases matching TRBD2. CDR1 SGHRS and CDR2 YFSETQ come from the germline V gene. V lost 5 bases to trimming and J lost 1 base; unmatched junction nucleotides: 1. The CDR3 contains 14 residues. CDR3 loop: CASRTSGSSYEQYF. In DNA, the CDR3 is TGCGCCAGCAGGACTAGCGGGAGTTCCTACGAGCAGTACTTC. Supplemented by reference TRBV5-1 and TRBJ2-7, the full variable domain reads KAGVTQTPRYLIKTRGQQVTLSCSPISGHRSVSWYQQTPGQGLQFLFEYFSETQRNKGNFPGRFSGRQFSNSRSEMNVSTLELGDSALYLCASRTSGSSYEQYFGPGTRLTVT.

This clone was counted a single time. The chain combines TRBV10-2 with TRBJ1-1; maybe TRBD1 (5 bases). Germline V gives CDR1 WSHSY, CDR2 SAAADI. V was cut by 7 bases and J by 1 base, with 13 bases left in between. This CDR3 spans 14 amino acids. The chain's CDR3 is CASTEWGKNTEAFF. The CDR3 bases are TGCGCCAGCACCGAATGGGGGAAGAACACTGAAGCTTTCTTT.

The chain joins TRBV19 to TRBJ2-3; D may correspond to TRBD1 or TRBD2 (5 bases each). Germline V gene sequence: CDR1 LNHDA, CDR2 SQIVND (reference sequence). The CDR3 extends over 17 amino acids. The germline V and J ends were trimmed by 10 bases and 7 bases, with 30 bases remaining between them. The DNA of the CDR3 is TGTGCCACCCAGAAGGGGTGGCTAGCCGACGAGACCCATACGCAGTATTTT. The encoded protein is CATQKGWLADETHTQYF.

V and J are TRBV7-9 and TRBJ2-7; D is unresolved. Germline V gene lookup returns CDR1 SEHNR and CDR2 FQNEAQ (reference sequence). The CDR3 contains 12 residues. Between the trimmed V and J ends, which lost 1 base and 4 bases, there was a span of 5 bases. CDR3 sequence reads: CASSLEEYEQYF. The CDR3 DNA follows: TGTGCCAGCAGCTTAGAGGAGTACGAGCAGTACTTC.

The chain combines TRBV18 with TRBJ2-3, with D possibly being TRBD2 (6 bases). The CDR3 has 13 amino acids. Germline CDR1 is KGHSH and CDR2 is LQKENI. Trimming removed 4 bases at V and 1 base at J, with 6 bases between. CDR3 sequence (DNA): TGTGCCAGCTCACTAGCGGGCACAGATACGCAGTATTTT. It codes for CASSLAGTDTQYF.

The chain employs TRBV28 and TRBJ1-1, with a possible D match to TRBD1 (5 bases). V was clipped by 5 bases and J by 11 bases, with 12 bases between them. Germline CDR1 is MDHEN and CDR2 is SYDVKM. The CDR3 is 11 residues long. CDR3 bases: TGTGCCAGCAGTCTTCAGGGCGGCGCTTTCTTT. It specifies CASSLQGGAFF. Combining the CDR3 with reference TRBV28 and TRBJ1-1 gives the whole variable domain DVKVTQSSRYLVKRTGEKVFLECVQDMDHENMFWYRQDPGLGLRLIYFSYDVKMKEKGDIPEGYSVSREKKERFSLILESASTNQTSMYLCASSLQGGAFFGQGTRLTVV.

This clone appeared a single time. DNA for the CDR3: TGTGCCAGCAGTTTACGGACAGGACCCTTCTATGAGCAGTTCTTC. Amino acids: CASSLRTGPFYEQFF. This rearrangement joins TRBV27 to TRBJ2-1, with 7 bases that match TRBD1. The CDR3 length is 15 residues. The germline CDR1 and CDR2 sequences are MNHEY and SMNVEV (reference sequence). The V and J ends lost 2 bases and 8 bases, in that order; junction bases with no gene match: 9.

This clone has a single count. The rearrangement links TRBV18 to TRBJ2-3; TRBD2 matches at 9 bases. J gave up 4 bases and V 2 bases, and 7 bases lay outside the gene matches. The CDR3 has 16 amino acids. Looked up from germline, CDR1 is KGHSH and CDR2 is LQKENI. CDR3 sequence (DNA): TGTGCCAGCTCACCAAGTACTGGCGGGAGGGCAGATACGCAGTATTTT. Its protein is CASSPSTGGRADTQYF.

The chain combines TRBV7-9 with TRBJ1-3; 11 bases fit TRBD1. The length of the CDR3 is 16 residues. J lost 2 bases, V lost 5 bases, and 5 bases had no gene match. Germline lookup yields CDR1 SEHNR and CDR2 FQNEAQ (reference sequence). CDR3 bases: TGTGCCAGCAGCCTCCGGGACAGGGGGACTGGAAACACCATATATTTT. Protein product: CASSLRDRGTGNTIYF.